One and the same sample provided the 17 T cell receptor beta chains below, sequenced in a study of blood T cell repertoires in COVID-19. Produced via immunoSEQ multiplex PCR; TCRdb's table is partial and in-frame only. Of about 230,000 clones listed, 80% to 90% are singletons. Sequencing input: peripheral blood. These receptors all stem from a man aged 35 to 55 with acute or convalescent COVID-19.

V usage is TRBV5-1 and J usage is TRBJ2-7; maybe TRBD1 (5 bases). The CDR3 spans 14 residues. Germline loops: CDR1 SGHRS, CDR2 YFSETQ. V was shortened by 0 bases and J by 0 bases, with 7 bases between the two germline ends. The CDR3 loop is CASSLGQFSYEQYF. DNA for the CDR3: TGCGCCAGCAGCTTGGGACAGTTCTCCTACGAGCAGTACTTC. Together with reference TRBV5-1 and TRBJ2-7, the CDR3 gives the full variable domain: KAGVTQTPRYLIKTRGQQVTLSCSPISGHRSVSWYQQTPGQGLQFLFEYFSETQRNKGNFPGRFSGRQFSNSRSEMNVSTLELGDSALYLCASSLGQFSYEQYFGPGTRLTVT.

V is TRBV4-1 and J is TRBJ2-7; 8 bases agree with TRBD1. Losses at the gene ends were 3 bases for V and 2 bases for J; bases not matched to a gene: 3. CDR1 MGHRA and CDR2 YSYEKL come from the germline V gene. CDR3 length: 14 residues. The CDR3 nucleotides read TGCGCCAGCAGCCACGGACAGGGTCCCTACGAGCAGTACTTC. Translating gives CASSHGQGPYEQYF.

The chain uses TRBV7-2 and TRBJ2-5; 7 bases match TRBD1. The CDR3 is 14 amino acids. Germline-derived CDR1 and CDR2 are SGHTA and FQGNSA. Trimming removed 1 base from V and 5 bases from J; junction bases left unmatched: 4. The CDR3 here is CASSLEGARETQYF. The CDR3, as DNA: TGTGCCAGCAGCTTAGAGGGGGCGCGGGAGACCCAGTACTTC.

CDR3 sequence reads: CASSLGTGNYEQYF. The CDR3 region has the DNA TGTGCCAGCAGCTTAGGGACAGGGAACTACGAGCAGTACTTC. This chain links TRBV5-4 with TRBJ2-7; 9 bases match TRBD1. CDR1 is SGHNT and CDR2 is YYREEE in the germline V gene (reference sequence). This CDR3 region has 14 residues. The V and J ends lost 2 bases and 3 bases, in that order; junction bases with no gene match: 3.

CDR3 in amino acids: CASSRGQGLISGANVLTF. The CDR3 coding sequence is TGTGCCAGCAGCCGGGGACAGGGGTTGATCTCTGGGGCCAACGTCCTGACTTTC. The V and J genes are TRBV5-4 and TRBJ2-6, with TRBD1 matching 10 bases. The CDR3 length is 18 residues. Per germline, CDR1 SGHNT and CDR2 YYREEE (reference sequence). Trimming cost V 4 bases and J 0 bases; bases outside gene matches: 7.

This CDR3 is CASSQVGQGRTEAFF. CDR3 DNA sequence: TGTGCCAGCAGCCAAGTAGGACAGGGTAGGACTGAAGCTTTCTTT. V and J are TRBV3-1 (or the pseudogene TRBV3-2) and TRBJ1-1; TRBD1 aligns across 8 bases. The CDR3 runs 15 residues. Germline V gene lookup returns CDR1 LGHDT and CDR2 YNNKEL (reference sequence). Trimming took 1 base from V and 5 from J; bases not matched to a gene: 6.

The chain uses TRBV18 and TRBJ1-1; D gene uncertain. This CDR3 is 14 amino acids long. With 3 bases removed from V and 4 bases from J, the gap between germline ends came to 12 bases. Germline V gene data show CDR1 as KGHSH and CDR2 as LQKENI. CDR3 protein: CASSPWESGTEAFF. CDR3 in DNA: TGTGCCAGCTCACCCTGGGAGAGTGGCACTGAAGCTTTCTTT.

This clone was picked up a small number of times. V gene TRBV4-1 combines with J gene TRBJ1-5; D is unclear. This CDR3 comprises 15 residues. Between the trimmed V and J ends, which lost 0 bases and 2 bases, there was a span of 8 bases. Germline V gives CDR1 MGHRA, CDR2 YSYEKL. The CDR3 loop reads CASSQDITGNQPQHF. The CDR3, as DNA: TGCGCCAGCAGCCAAGATATCACAGGCAATCAGCCCCAGCATTTT.

The rearrangement links TRBV27 to TRBJ2-3; 8 bases agree with TRBD2. The CDR3 covers 17 residues. The V and J ends lost 6 bases and 1 base, in that order; junction bases with no gene match: 12. The germline V gene encodes CDR1 MNHEY and CDR2 SMNVEV (reference sequence). CDR3 residues: CASSSLTSGHGTDTQYF. CDR3 coding DNA: TGTGCCAGCAGCTCCCTAACTAGCGGCCACGGCACAGATACGCAGTATTTT.

The chain links TRBV6-5 to TRBJ2-7; 8 nucleotides agree with TRBD1. Germline V lookup: CDR1 MNHEY, CDR2 SVGAGI. The V segment lost 5 bases and the J segment 2 bases; nucleotides outside the gene matches: 11. The CDR3 is 16 residues long. This CDR3 reads CASSHFPGTGTYEQYF. CDR3 DNA sequence: TGTGCCAGCAGTCACTTCCCCGGGACAGGAACCTACGAGCAGTACTTC.

The chain uses TRBV2 and TRBJ2-1, with a possible D match to TRBD1 (6 bases). This CDR3 has 14 amino acids. Per the germline V gene, CDR1 is SNHLY and CDR2 is FYNNEI. The V end was cut by 5 bases, the J end by 1 base, with 9 bases between. The CDR3 coding sequence is TGTGCCAGCAGTCTTGGACAGTCCTACAATGAGCAGTTCTTC. Translated: CASSLGQSYNEQFF.

The CDR3 sequence: CASSVGQYLGNTIYF. In nucleotides, the CDR3 is TGTGCCAGCAGCGTCGGACAGTATCTAGGAAACACCATATATTTT. V is TRBV9 and J is TRBJ1-3, with D maybe TRBD1 (6 bases). The CDR3 covers 15 residues. V was clipped by 2 bases and J by 4 bases, with 13 bases between them. CDR1 and CDR2 (germline): SGDLS, YYNGEE.

The V gene is TRBV14, the J gene TRBJ1-2, with D possibly TRBD1 on 6 matching bases. This CDR3 has 16 residues. Trimming shortened V by 0 bases and J by 7 bases, and 18 bases separated the two germline ends. CDR1 and CDR2 (germline): SGHDN, FVKESK. CDR3 sequence: CASSQDGGGRRIGYTF. The CDR3 nucleotides are TGTGCCAGCAGCCAAGATGGGGGGGGGCGCAGAATTGGCTACACCTTC.

The gene calls are TRBV5-4 and TRBJ1-2; TRBD1 agrees at 7 bases. J gave up 5 bases and V 4 bases, and 8 bases lay outside the gene matches. This CDR3 is built from 14 residues. Germline V gene data show CDR1 as SGHNT and CDR2 as YYREEE (reference sequence). CDR3 nucleotides: TGTGCCAGCAGCCGTCGGGAGGGGGCATATGGCTACACCTTC. Translation gives CASSRREGAYGYTF.

This chain links TRBV5-1 with TRBJ1-1, with 8 bases identical to TRBD1. The length of the CDR3 is 16 residues. The germline CDR1 and CDR2 sequences are SGHRS and YFSETQ. V trimming: 5 bases; J trimming: 3 bases; junction bases outside the gene matches: 12. The DNA for the CDR3 is TGCGCCAGCAGACCCCTAGTCGACAGGGGATACACTGAAGCTTTCTTT. Its protein is CASRPLVDRGYTEAFF. Based on the CDR3 plus reference TRBV5-1 and TRBJ1-1, the full variable domain is KAGVTQTPRYLIKTRGQQVTLSCSPISGHRSVSWYQQTPGQGLQFLFEYFSETQRNKGNFPGRFSGRQFSNSRSEMNVSTLELGDSALYLCASRPLVDRGYTEAFFGQGTRLTVV.

About this clone: The sample carries other DNA sequences with the same CDR3. The rearrangement joins TRBV3-1 (or the pseudogene TRBV3-2) to TRBJ1-3; no clear D gene. V lost 1 base to trimming and J lost 3 bases, with 4 bases between them. CDR1 is LGHDT and CDR2 is YNNKEL in the germline V gene (reference sequence). The CDR3 is 13 amino acids. Here the CDR3 DNA reads TGTGCCAGCAGCCAAGGAGTTGGAAACACCATATATTTT. It codes for CASSQGVGNTIYF.

The chain has TRBV27 and TRBJ1-2, with TRBD1 identical over 7 bases. The ends lost 3 bases at V and 7 bases at J; junction bases unmatched: 11. CDR3 length: 15 amino acids. Germline CDR1 and CDR2: MNHEY and SMNVEV (reference sequence). For the CDR3, the DNA is TGTGCCAGCAGTTTGGATGTTGCGACAGGGTTTGGCTACACCTTC. Its translation: CASSLDVATGFGYTF.